This entry concerns a single T cell receptor beta chain. The ends were cut back, 3 bases at V and 4 bases at J, with 4 bases in the middle. CDR3 length equals 11 residues. CDR1 and CDR2 (germline): SGDLS, YYNGEE. The data belong to a study of T cell changes during pregnancy in multiple sclerosis. Measured with immunoSEQ multiplex PCR; TCRdb has only the in-frame clones, and not every one. The table has 100,000 to 140,000 clones, about nine tenths seen once. The sample consisted of peripheral blood, taken in the third trimester of pregnancy. The chain joins TRBV9 to TRBJ1-2; D remains ambiguous. The sequence derives from a female donor in good health, enrolled as a control in a pregnancy study. The CDR3 spells CASSGAYGYTF. In DNA form, the CDR3 reads TGTGCCAGCAGCGGAGCCTATGGCTACACCTTC.